Listed below are T cell receptor beta chains from one sample, sequenced in a study of cytomegalovirus exposure and HLA in healthy donors. The assay was immunoSEQ multiplex PCR, and TCRdb's table has in-frame clones only and misses some. Counted here are 150,000 to 200,000 clones, roughly 88% occurring once; the ten biggest clones make up less than 2%. Input material: PBMCs. The receptors were gathered from a young woman in good health and CMV-seronegative. Each CDR3 is given with its conserved first and last residue. A D gene is named only where the DNA matches it firmly. Not every row has a clone size; where given, it reads once, few, many or a size class.

d_call	clone_size	v_call	j_call	cdr3_aa	cdr3_nt
TRBD1	-	TRBV29-1	TRBJ2-1	CSAGQATYNEQFF	TGCAGCGCCGGACAGGCGACCTACAATGAGCAGTTCTTC
TRBD1	-	TRBV10-3	TRBJ1-5	CAISGTGGSNQPQHF	TGTGCCATCAGTGGAACAGGGGGAAGCAATCAGCCCCAGCATTTT
TRBD1	once	TRBV7-8	TRBJ1-5	CASTINRGNQPQHF	TGTGCCAGCACCATCAACAGGGGGAATCAGCCCCAGCATTTT
-	-	TRBV30	TRBJ1-1	CACPGGSDTEAFF	TGTGCCTGCCCTGGGGGGAGCGACACTGAAGCTTTCTTT
-	few	TRBV27	TRBJ2-7	CASSLTGDYSYEQYF	TGTGCCAGCAGTCTGACCGGCGACTACTCCTACGAGCAGTACTTC
-	-	TRBV6-6	TRBJ1-6	CASSSLIESSPLHF	TGTGCCAGCAGTTCCCTCATTGAGAGTTCACCCCTCCACTTT
-	once	TRBV30	TRBJ2-6	CAWSVASVRSGANGLTF	TGTGCCTGGAGTGTAGCGTCCGTTCGGTCTGGGGCCAACGGCCTGACTTTC
-	few	TRBV28	TRBJ2-7	CASSSGPGLGGQYF	TGTGCCAGCAGTTCCGGCCCGGGGCTCGGGGGGCAGTACTTC
-	-	TRBV27	TRBJ2-7	CASSSQGPHEQYF	TGTGCCAGCAGTTCACAGGGTCCCCACGAGCAGTACTTC
TRBD2	-	TRBV10-2	TRBJ2-3	CASFGTSGGRTRTDTQYF	TGCGCCAGCTTCGGGACTAGCGGGGGTCGGACCCGCACAGATACGCAGTATTTT
-	-	TRBV28	TRBJ1-1	CASSSTSRSYNTEAFF	TGTGCCAGCAGTTCCACCTCCAGGTCATATAACACTGAAGCTTTCTTT
TRBD1	once	TRBV5-8	TRBJ1-2	CASSPRTGVTSGYTF	TGTGCCAGCAGCCCAAGGACAGGTGTGACGTCTGGCTACACCTTC
-	-	TRBV7-9	TRBJ1-1	CASSLSFGSNEAFF	TGTGCCAGCAGCTTAAGTTTTGGCTCAAATGAAGCTTTCTTT
-	-	TRBV7-9	TRBJ2-5	CASSLYSKETQYF	TGTGCCAGCAGCTTATACAGCAAAGAGACCCAGTACTTC
TRBD1	once	TRBV15	TRBJ1-5	CATSRPQGWTGNNQPQHF	TGTGCCACCAGCAGACCCCAAGGGTGGACAGGGAATAATCAGCCCCAGCATTTT
TRBD1	-	TRBV5-4	TRBJ1-1	CASSTGTGVAFF	TGTGCCAGCAGTACCGGGACAGGGGTAGCTTTCTTT
TRBD2	once	TRBV5-1	TRBJ2-5	CASSLESSGGAFGETQYF	TGCGCCAGCAGCTTGGAGTCTAGCGGGGGGGCTTTCGGGGAGACCCAGTACTTC
TRBD1	-	TRBV19	TRBJ2-3	CAIPDRARTDTQYF	TGTGCCATCCCGGACAGGGCACGTACAGATACGCAGTATTTT
TRBD1	few	TRBV5-4	TRBJ2-3	CATPGEQGASDTQYF	TGTGCCACCCCTGGGGAACAGGGGGCATCAGATACGCAGTATTTT
TRBD1	-	TRBV27	TRBJ2-7	CASSQSGQGSGEQYF	TGTGCCAGCAGCCAAAGCGGACAGGGGTCCGGCGAGCAGTACTTC
TRBD1	-	TRBV9	TRBJ1-2	CASTMTGNGYGYTF	TGTGCCAGCACCATGACAGGGAACGGCTATGGCTACACCTTC
-	-	TRBV6-6	TRBJ1-2	CASSYDTNYGYTF	TGTGCCAGCAGTTACGACACGAACTATGGCTACACCTTC
-	once	TRBV5-8	TRBJ1-2	CASSRDTNYGYTF	TGTGCCAGCAGCCGGGACACTAACTATGGCTACACCTTC
TRBD1	-	TRBV10-3	TRBJ2-1	CAISAARGHEQFF	TGTGCCATCAGTGCGGCCAGGGGGCACGAGCAGTTCTTC
-	-	TRBV28	TRBJ2-7	CASSRGTYEQYF	TGTGCCAGCAGTAGGGGGACCTACGAGCAGTACTTC
-	-	TRBV13	TRBJ1-5	CASSLGQSNQPQHF	TGTGCCAGCAGCCTAGGACAGAGCAATCAGCCCCAGCATTTT
TRBD1	-	TRBV28	TRBJ1-4	CASSRTGANEKLFF	TGTGCCAGCAGTCGGACAGGGGCTAATGAAAAACTGTTTTTT
TRBD1	few	TRBV9	TRBJ2-7	CASSVELGQGYEQYF	TGTGCCAGCAGCGTAGAGTTGGGACAGGGATACGAGCAGTACTTC
TRBD2	-	TRBV5-6	TRBJ2-3	CASSFNSGGATDTQYF	TGTGCCAGCAGCTTTAATAGCGGGGGGGCGACAGATACGCAGTATTTT
-	once	TRBV21-1	TRBJ2-5	CNRGQETQYF	TGTAACAGGGGTCAAGAGACCCAGTACTTC
-	-	TRBV19	TRBJ2-2	CASSRADRNTGELFF	TGTGCCAGTAGTAGGGCGGACAGAAACACCGGGGAGCTGTTTTTT
TRBD1	once	TRBV4-1	TRBJ1-2	CASSQPGTGRTYGYTF	TGCGCCAGCAGCCAACCCGGGACAGGGAGAACGTATGGCTACACCTTC
-	-	TRBV15	TRBJ2-1	CATSTSAYNEQFF	TGTGCCACCAGCACTAGCGCTTACAATGAGCAGTTCTTC
-	-	TRBV10-3	TRBJ1-4	CATSLAGGEKLFF	TGTGCCACCTCCCTAGCGGGGGGCGAAAAACTGTTTTTT
TRBD1	-	TRBV29-1	TRBJ2-1	CSVGVTGGYNEQFF	TGCAGCGTTGGGGTGACAGGGGGCTACAATGAGCAGTTCTTC